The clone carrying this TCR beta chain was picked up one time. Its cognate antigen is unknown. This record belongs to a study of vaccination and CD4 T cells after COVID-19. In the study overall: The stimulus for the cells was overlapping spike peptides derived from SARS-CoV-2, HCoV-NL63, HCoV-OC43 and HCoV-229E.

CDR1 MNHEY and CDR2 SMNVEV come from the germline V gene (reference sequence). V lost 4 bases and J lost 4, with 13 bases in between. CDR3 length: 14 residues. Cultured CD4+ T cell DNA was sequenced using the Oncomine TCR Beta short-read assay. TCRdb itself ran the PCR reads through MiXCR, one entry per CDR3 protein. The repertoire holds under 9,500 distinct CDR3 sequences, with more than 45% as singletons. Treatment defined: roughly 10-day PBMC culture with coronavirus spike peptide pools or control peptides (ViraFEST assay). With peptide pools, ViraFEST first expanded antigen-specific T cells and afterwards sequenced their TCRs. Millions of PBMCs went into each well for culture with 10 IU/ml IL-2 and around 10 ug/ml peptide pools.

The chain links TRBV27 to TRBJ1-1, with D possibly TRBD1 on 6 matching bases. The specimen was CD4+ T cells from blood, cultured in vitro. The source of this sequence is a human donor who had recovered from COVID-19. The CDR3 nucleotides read TGTGCCAGCAGTTCATACCGGGGGGCCACTGAAGCTTTCTTT. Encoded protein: CASSSYRGATEAFF.